These 20 T cell receptor beta chains were sequenced from one sample in a study of blood T cell repertoires in COVID-19. Data came from immunoSEQ multiplex PCR; TCRdb stores just in-frame clones and leaves some out. Of some 320,000 clones in the sample, roughly 91% were seen once. Source material: PBMCs or T cells enriched from blood (not recorded which). Receptor source: a woman between 45 and 65 years old who had been exposed to COVID-19.

This clone was observed a handful of times. The V gene is TRBV4-2, the J gene TRBJ2-2; TRBD1 matches 7 bases. The V and J ends lost 4 bases and 4 bases, in that order; junction bases with no gene match: 15. This CDR3 is 18 amino acids long. The germline V gene encodes CDR1 LGHNA and CDR2 YNFKEQ. CDR3 in DNA: TGTGCCAGCAGCCCTGCCCCGAGGACAGGAAGGGTCACCGGGGAGCTGTTTTTT. It yields the protein CASSPAPRTGRVTGELFF.

This clone came up a few times. V gene TRBV4-1 combines with J gene TRBJ2-1; D is uncertain. The CDR3 is 16 amino acids. Germline V lookup: CDR1 MGHRA, CDR2 YSYEKL. The V end was cut by 0 bases, the J end by 6 bases, with 15 bases between. CDR3 region: CASSQDEPSRVNEQFF. For the CDR3, the DNA is TGCGCCAGCAGCCAAGATGAGCCTAGTCGGGTCAATGAGCAGTTCTTC.

The rearrangement uses TRBV30 and TRBJ1-2; 9 bases agree with TRBD1. CDR1 and CDR2 (germline): GTSNPN, SVGIG (reference sequence). J was trimmed by 5 bases and V by 2 bases; bases with no gene match: 6. This CDR3 region has 14 residues. The CDR3 reads CAWSRPGTGYGYTF. The CDR3 DNA sequence: TGTGCCTGGAGTCGACCCGGGACAGGGTATGGCTACACCTTC.

The chain carries TRBV5-4 and TRBJ1-4; D is unclear. Germline V gene lookup returns CDR1 SGHNT and CDR2 YYREEE (reference sequence). The CDR3 is made up of 14 amino acids. Trimming cost V 4 bases and J 0 bases, with 7 bases left between them. DNA for the CDR3: TGTGCCAGCAGCCCTTCCGCAACTAATGAAAAACTGTTTTTT. Translated, it gives CASSPSATNEKLFF.

The chain is built from TRBV28 and TRBJ2-1; 11 bases match TRBD1. V trimming: 3 bases; J trimming: 4 bases; junction bases outside the gene matches: 8. CDR1 and CDR2 from the germline V gene are MDHEN and SYDVKM. This CDR3 contains 17 residues. The CDR3 here is CASSLGGQGASYNEQFF. The CDR3 region has the DNA TGTGCCAGCAGTTTGGGAGGACAGGGGGCCTCGTACAATGAGCAGTTCTTC.

This chain links TRBV5-4 with TRBJ2-5, with TRBD1 matching over 8 bases. CDR1 is SGHNT and CDR2 is YYREEE in the germline V gene (reference sequence). V trimming: 4 bases; J trimming: 5 bases; junction bases outside the gene matches: 4. The length of the CDR3 is 13 residues. The CDR3 loop is CASSPTGVETQYF. The CDR3 DNA is TGTGCCAGCAGCCCGACAGGGGTTGAGACCCAGTACTTC.

The genes are TRBV15 and TRBJ2-5, with 8 bases aligning to TRBD1. The CDR3 is 14 amino acids. After removal of 3 bases from V and 5 bases from J, the junction contained 5 bases not matched to a gene. Per germline, CDR1 LNHNV and CDR2 YYDKDF (reference sequence). The CDR3 region is CATSRDRARETQYF. CDR3 bases: TGTGCCACCAGCAGGGACAGGGCAAGGGAGACCCAGTACTTC.

The V call is TRBV28, the J call TRBJ1-2; TRBD1 agrees at 11 bases. V lost 5 bases to trimming and J lost 5 bases; unmatched junction nucleotides: 4. Per the germline V gene, CDR1 is MDHEN and CDR2 is SYDVKM. CDR3 length equals 14 residues. CDR3 sequence: CASSGDRGAYGYTF. CDR3 sequence (DNA): TGTGCCAGCAGTGGGGACAGGGGGGCGTATGGCTACACCTTC.

CDR3 protein: CASSTGTEYTGELFF. The DNA for the CDR3 is TGTGCCAGCAGTACCGGGACAGAATACACCGGGGAGCTGTTTTTT. This chain links TRBV6-5 with TRBJ2-2; 7 nucleotides agree with TRBD1. The CDR3 runs 15 residues. V gave up 5 bases and J gave up 3 bases; unmatched junction bases: 6. CDR1 and CDR2 (germline): MNHEY, SVGAGI.

This clone was detected only a few times. The chain joins TRBV7-8 to TRBJ1-1; 9 nucleotides align to TRBD1. Germline CDR1 SGHVS, CDR2 FQNEAQ. CDR3 length: 14 amino acids. J lost 4 bases, V lost 4 bases, and 4 bases had no gene match. The DNA of the CDR3 is TGTGCCAGCAGCTGGGGACAGGGTTTCACTGAAGCTTTCTTT. Protein sequence: CASSWGQGFTEAFF.

This sequence joins TRBV11-1 and TRBJ2-2; no clear D. Germline values: CDR1 SGHAT, CDR2 FQDESV (reference sequence). CDR3 length: 14 amino acids. Trimming stripped 1 base from V and 7 bases from J, with 10 bases between. CDR3 DNA: TGTGCCAGCAGCTTAGTACGGGTTGGCGGGGAGCTGTTTTTT. Translated: CASSLVRVGGELFF.

This sequence joins TRBV7-2 and TRBJ1-6; 8 positions match TRBD1. CDR3 length: 15 residues. Germline assignment: CDR1 SGHTA and CDR2 FQGNSA. V was pared by 2 bases and J by 9 bases, with 6 bases of the junction left unmatched. In nucleotides, the CDR3 is TGTGCCAGCAGCTTAACCGGACAGGGAGGTTCACCCCTCCACTTT. Amino acids: CASSLTGQGGSPLHF.

The table lists this clone with a count of one. V and J are TRBV6-5 and TRBJ2-3; TRBD1 aligns across 10 bases. V dropped 6 bases and J dropped 4; count of bases not matched to a gene: 4. Germline V lookup: CDR1 MNHEY, CDR2 SVGAGI. CDR3 size: 14 residues. CDR3 sequence: CASRRDRGADTQYF. The CDR3 DNA reads as TGTGCCAGCAGGAGGGACAGGGGTGCAGATACGCAGTATTTT.

The V and J genes are TRBV7-8 and TRBJ2-1; 7 nucleotides line up with TRBD1. The V gene end was trimmed by 6 bases and the J gene end by 2 bases; junction bases not matched to a gene: 7. The CDR3 has 15 residues. CDR1 is SGHVS and CDR2 is FQNEAQ in the germline V gene. The CDR3 here is CASRTGTETYNEQFF. In DNA form, the CDR3 reads TGTGCCAGCAGGACCGGGACAGAGACCTACAATGAGCAGTTCTTC.

This clone occurred a few times. J is TRBJ2-7 and V is TRBV5-1; 8 nucleotides match TRBD1. Germline V gene sequence: CDR1 SGHRS, CDR2 YFSETQ. V lost 4 bases, J lost 2 bases, and 11 bases stayed unmatched. The CDR3 is 16 residues long. The CDR3 coding sequence is TGCGCCAGCAGCCCACGACCGGGACAGGCCGCCTACGAGCAGTACTTC. Translated, it gives CASSPRPGQAAYEQYF.

This chain links TRBV28 with TRBJ2-7, with D possibly TRBD2 on 6 matching bases. The CDR3 totals 14 residues. Trimming removed 4 bases at V and 1 base at J, with 11 bases between. Germline CDR1 and CDR2: MDHEN and SYDVKM. The CDR3 here is CASSSRDFSYEQYF. CDR3 nucleotide sequence: TGTGCCAGCAGTTCCCGGGACTTTTCCTACGAGCAGTACTTC.

This clone was seen a handful of times. DNA for the CDR3: TGTGCCAACCGGGACAACTATAATTCACCCCTCCACTTT. Amino acids: CANRDNYNSPLHF. The genes are TRBV6-5 and TRBJ1-6; D may be TRBD1 (6 bases). This CDR3 has 13 residues. CDR1 MNHEY and CDR2 SVGAGI come from the germline V gene. V was cut by 10 bases and J by 3 bases, with 10 bases left in between.

The chain couples TRBV18 to TRBJ1-2; 7 bases match TRBD1. Germline V gene lookup returns CDR1 KGHSH and CDR2 LQKENI. V trimming: 7 bases; J trimming: 0 bases; junction bases outside the gene matches: 5. The CDR3 has 14 residues. CDR3 bases: TGTGCCAGCTTCCACGACAGGGCTAACTATGGCTACACCTTC. It specifies CASFHDRANYGYTF.

The chain uses TRBV28 and TRBJ1-5, with 8 bases matching TRBD1. The V and J ends lost 8 bases and 0 bases, in that order; junction bases with no gene match: 3. This CDR3 has 14 amino acids. Germline V gene data show CDR1 as MDHEN and CDR2 as SYDVKM. The CDR3 DNA reads as TGTGCCAGCCGGACAGGGTATAGCAATCAGCCCCAGCATTTT. Translating gives CASRTGYSNQPQHF.

This clone has just a few counts. The rearrangement links TRBV5-1 to TRBJ1-1, with TRBD1 matching over 7 bases. This CDR3 has 16 amino acids. Germline CDR1 is SGHRS and CDR2 is YFSETQ. After removal of 3 bases from V and 3 bases from J, the junction contained 11 bases not matched to a gene. The CDR3 sequence: CASSSGRGDPDTEAFF. In DNA, the CDR3 is TGCGCCAGCAGCTCTGGCAGGGGGGACCCGGACACTGAAGCTTTCTTT.